This TCR beta chain was observed in a study of blood T cell repertoires in COVID-19. Generated by immunoSEQ multiplex PCR, the TCRdb table keeps only in-frame clones and is missing some. The table records about 300,000 clones, around four fifths of them present only once. The germline V gene encodes CDR1 SEHNR and CDR2 FQNEAQ (reference sequence). V lost 0 bases, J lost 7 bases, and 9 bases lay in between. This CDR3 has 13 residues. The chain has TRBV7-9 and TRBJ1-2; TRBD1 is a possible D gene (5 bases). The TCR sequence derives from a woman aged 50 to 65 with acute or convalescent COVID-19. The sequenced sample was peripheral blood. CDR3 nucleotide sequence: TGTGCCAGCAGCTTAGCGTCAGGGTCTGGCTACACCTTC. The encoded protein is CASSLASGSGYTF.